This TCR beta chain was documented in a study of Ad26.COV2.S vaccination and SARS-CoV-2 variants. The overall study: Donor participated within the Ad26.COV2.S arm of the COV1001 trial.

Described treatment: 15 to 20 received Ad26.COV2.S at low or high dose, single or two shots; about five received placebo; per-sample allocation not given. Day 63 following the first vaccine or placebo injection was when the samples were taken. Only in-frame clones appear in the TCRdb table, and some are missing; sequencing was by immunoSEQ multiplex PCR. The repertoire includes 400,000 or so clones, 80% to 90% of them detected once, and roughly 3% sits in the top ten. Study-wide points: Vaccine and placebo recipients had comparable breadth of non-spike TCRs. Spike-specific TCR breadth was greater after Ad26.COV2.S than placebo. Total T cell responses, in the TCR breadth and depth analyses, may have been underestimated.

V lost 0 bases, J lost 7 bases, and 7 bases lay in between. This CDR3 has 14 residues. Germline V gene sequence: CDR1 SEHNR, CDR2 FQNEAQ (reference sequence). Comment on this clone: Its target is not known.

This chain uses TRBV7-9 with TRBJ1-6, with D possibly being TRBD1 (5 bases). The sample was peripheral blood, taken in a trial of Ad26.COV2.S vaccine versus placebo. The sequence derives from a person between 18 and 65 years old who received the Ad26.COV2.S COVID-19 vaccine or a placebo. For the CDR3, the DNA is TGTGCCAGCAGCTTAGCCCAGGGAAATTCACCCCTCCACTTT. Protein product: CASSLAQGNSPLHF.